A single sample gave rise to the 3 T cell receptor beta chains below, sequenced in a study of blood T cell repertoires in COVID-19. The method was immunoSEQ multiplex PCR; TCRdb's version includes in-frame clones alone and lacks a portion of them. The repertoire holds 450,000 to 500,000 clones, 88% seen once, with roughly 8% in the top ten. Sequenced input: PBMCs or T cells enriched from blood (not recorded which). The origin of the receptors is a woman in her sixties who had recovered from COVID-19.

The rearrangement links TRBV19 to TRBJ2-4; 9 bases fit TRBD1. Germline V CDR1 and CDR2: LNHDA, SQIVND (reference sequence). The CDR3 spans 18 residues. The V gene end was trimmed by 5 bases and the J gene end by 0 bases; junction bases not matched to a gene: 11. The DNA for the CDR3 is TGTGCCAGTAGTTACGTTGGGACAGGGATTAGAGCCAAAAACATTCAGTACTTC. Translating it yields CASSYVGTGIRAKNIQYF.

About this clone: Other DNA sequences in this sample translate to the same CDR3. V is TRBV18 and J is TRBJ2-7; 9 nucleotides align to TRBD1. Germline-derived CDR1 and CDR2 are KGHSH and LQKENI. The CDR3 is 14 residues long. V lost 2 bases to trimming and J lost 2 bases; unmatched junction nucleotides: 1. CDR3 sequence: CASSPGQGTYEQYV. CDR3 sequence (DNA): TGTGCCAGCTCACCAGGACAGGGGACCTACGAGCAGTACGTC.

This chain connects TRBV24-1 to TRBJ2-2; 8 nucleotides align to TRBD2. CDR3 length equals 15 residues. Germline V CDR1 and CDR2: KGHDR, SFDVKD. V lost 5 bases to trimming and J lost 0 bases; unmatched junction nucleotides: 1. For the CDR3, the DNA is TGTGCCACCAGTGGGCGGGGGGCGAACACCGGGGAGCTGTTTTTT. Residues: CATSGRGANTGELFF.